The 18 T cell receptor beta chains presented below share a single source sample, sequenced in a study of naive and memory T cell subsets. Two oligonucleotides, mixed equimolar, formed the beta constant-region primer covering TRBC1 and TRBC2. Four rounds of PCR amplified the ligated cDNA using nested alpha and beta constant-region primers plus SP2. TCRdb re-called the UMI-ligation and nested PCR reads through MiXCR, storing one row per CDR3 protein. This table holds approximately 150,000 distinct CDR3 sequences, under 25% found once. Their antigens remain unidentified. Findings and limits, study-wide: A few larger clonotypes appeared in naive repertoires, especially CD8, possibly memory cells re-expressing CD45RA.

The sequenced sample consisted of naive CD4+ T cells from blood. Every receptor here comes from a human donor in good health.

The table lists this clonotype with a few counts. CDR3 DNA sequence: TGTGCCAGCAGCCGTCGACTACTCGGAAGCTCTGGGGCCAACGTCCTGACTTTC. Residues: CASSRRLLGSSGANVLTF. This chain connects TRBV14 to TRBJ2-6, with D possibly matching TRBD2 (5 bases). Trimming took 4 bases from V and 0 from J, leaving 16 bases between them. The CDR3 runs 18 residues. From germline, CDR1 is SGHDN and CDR2 FVKESK. Full variable domain (rest looked up from reference TRBV14 and TRBJ2-6): EAGVTQFPSHSVIEKGQTVTLRCDPISGHDNLYWYRRVMGKEIKFLLHFVKESKQDESGMPNNRFLAERTGGTYSTLKVQPAELEDSGVYFCASSRRLLGSSGANVLTFGAGSRLTVL.

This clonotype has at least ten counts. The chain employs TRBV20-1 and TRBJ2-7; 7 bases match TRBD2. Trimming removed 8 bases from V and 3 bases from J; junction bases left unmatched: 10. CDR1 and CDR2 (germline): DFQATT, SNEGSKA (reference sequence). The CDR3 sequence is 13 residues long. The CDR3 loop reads CSTSKRGRYEQYF. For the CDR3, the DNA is TGCAGTACTTCAAAGCGGGGTCGCTACGAGCAGTACTTC.

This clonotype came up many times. CDR3 sequence (DNA): TGTGCCAGCAGCACTCCGACTAGCGGGAGGGAGACCCAGTACTTC. It yields the protein CASSTPTSGRETQYF. The V and J genes are TRBV6-2 or TRBV6-3 and TRBJ2-5; TRBD2 matches at 13 bases. The CDR3 spans 15 residues. V lost 6 bases and J lost 5; bases outside the gene matches: 6. CDR1 is MNHEY, CDR2 SVGEGT, per germline.

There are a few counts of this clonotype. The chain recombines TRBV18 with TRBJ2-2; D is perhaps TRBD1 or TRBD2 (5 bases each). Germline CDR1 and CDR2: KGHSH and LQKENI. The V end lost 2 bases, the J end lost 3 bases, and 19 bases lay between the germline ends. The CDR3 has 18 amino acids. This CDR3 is CASSPVVRGVSDTGELFF. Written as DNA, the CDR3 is TGTGCCAGCTCACCAGTGGTTAGGGGAGTCTCGGACACCGGGGAGCTGTTTTTT.

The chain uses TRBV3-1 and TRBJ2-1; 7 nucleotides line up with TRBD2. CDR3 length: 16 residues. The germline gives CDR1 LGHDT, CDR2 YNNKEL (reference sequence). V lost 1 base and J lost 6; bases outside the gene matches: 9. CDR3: CASSQGGTMTANEQFF. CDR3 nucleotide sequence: TGTGCCAGCAGCCAAGGGGGGACTATGACGGCCAATGAGCAGTTCTTC.

Here the CDR3 DNA reads TGTGCCGCAAGGGACAGCACCTACGAGCAGTACTTC. It is translated as CAARDSTYEQYF. The rearrangement links TRBV6-2 or TRBV6-3 to TRBJ2-7; 7 positions match TRBD1. The junction had 6 bases not matched to a gene; V was cut back by 11 bases and J by 2 bases. The CDR3 extends over 12 amino acids. Germline CDR1 MNHEY, CDR2 SVGEGT.

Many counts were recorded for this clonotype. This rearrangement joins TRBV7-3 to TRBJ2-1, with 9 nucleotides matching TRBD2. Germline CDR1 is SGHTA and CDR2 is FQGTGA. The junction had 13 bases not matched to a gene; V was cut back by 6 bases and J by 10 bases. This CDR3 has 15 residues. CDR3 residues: CASSRVPSSGREQFF. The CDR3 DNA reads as TGTGCCAGCAGTCGCGTACCGTCCAGCGGGAGGGAGCAGTTCTTC. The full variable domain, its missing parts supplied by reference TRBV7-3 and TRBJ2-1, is GAGVSQTPSNKVTEKGKYVELRCDPISGHTALYWYRQSLGQGPEFLIYFQGTGAADDSGLPNDRFFAVRPEGSVSTLKIQRTERGDSAVYLCASSRVPSSGREQFFGPGTRLTVL.

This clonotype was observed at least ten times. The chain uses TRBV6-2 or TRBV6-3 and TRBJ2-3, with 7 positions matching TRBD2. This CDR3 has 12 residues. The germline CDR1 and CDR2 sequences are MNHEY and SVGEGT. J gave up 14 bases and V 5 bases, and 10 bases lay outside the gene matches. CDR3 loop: CASSALAARGYF. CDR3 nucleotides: TGTGCCAGCAGTGCCCTAGCGGCCCGAGGGTATTTT.

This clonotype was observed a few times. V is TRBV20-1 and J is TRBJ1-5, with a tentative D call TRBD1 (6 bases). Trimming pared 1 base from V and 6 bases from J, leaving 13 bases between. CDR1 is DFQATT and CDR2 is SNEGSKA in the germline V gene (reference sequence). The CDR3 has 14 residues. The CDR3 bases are TGCAGTGCTAGAGCCAGGGGCATGAGTCAGCCCCAGCATTTT. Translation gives CSARARGMSQPQHF.

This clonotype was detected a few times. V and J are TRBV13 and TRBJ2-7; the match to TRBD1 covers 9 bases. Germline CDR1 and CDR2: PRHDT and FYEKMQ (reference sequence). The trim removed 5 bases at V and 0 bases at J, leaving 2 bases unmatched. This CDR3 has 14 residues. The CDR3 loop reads CASSRTGVSYEQYF. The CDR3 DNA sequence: TGTGCCAGCAGCCGGACAGGGGTCTCCTACGAGCAGTACTTC.

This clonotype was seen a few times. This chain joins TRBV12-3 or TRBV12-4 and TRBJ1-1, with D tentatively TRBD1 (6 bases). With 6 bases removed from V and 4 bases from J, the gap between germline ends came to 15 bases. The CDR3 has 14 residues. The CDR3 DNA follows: TGTGCCAGCAGCACAGGGAGGATGAGCACTGAAGCTTTCTTT. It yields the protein CASSTGRMSTEAFF.

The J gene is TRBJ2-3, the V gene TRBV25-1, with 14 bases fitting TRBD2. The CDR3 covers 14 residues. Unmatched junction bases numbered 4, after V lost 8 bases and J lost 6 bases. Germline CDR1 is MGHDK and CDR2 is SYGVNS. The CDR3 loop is CASGTSGSLDTQYF. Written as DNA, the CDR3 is TGTGCCAGCGGGACTAGCGGGAGCTTGGATACGCAGTATTTT.

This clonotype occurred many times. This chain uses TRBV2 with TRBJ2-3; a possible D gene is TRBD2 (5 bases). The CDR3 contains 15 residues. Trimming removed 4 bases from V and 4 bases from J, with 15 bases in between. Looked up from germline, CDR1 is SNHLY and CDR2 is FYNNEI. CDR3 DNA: TGTGCCAGCAGTGGCTCTAGTACGCGGGCAGATACGCAGTATTTT. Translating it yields CASSGSSTRADTQYF.

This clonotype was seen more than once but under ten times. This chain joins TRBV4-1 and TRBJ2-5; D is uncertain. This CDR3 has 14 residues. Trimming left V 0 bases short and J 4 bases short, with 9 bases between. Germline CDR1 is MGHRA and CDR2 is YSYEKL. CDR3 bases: TGCGCCAGCAGCCAAGATCCCCTCCCAGAGACCCAGTACTTC. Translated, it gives CASSQDPLPETQYF.

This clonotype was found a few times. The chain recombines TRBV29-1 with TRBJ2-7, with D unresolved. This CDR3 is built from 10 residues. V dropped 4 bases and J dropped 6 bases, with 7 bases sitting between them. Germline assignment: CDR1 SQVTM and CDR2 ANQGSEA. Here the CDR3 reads CSVGEPEQYF. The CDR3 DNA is TGCAGCGTTGGAGAGCCCGAGCAGTACTTC.

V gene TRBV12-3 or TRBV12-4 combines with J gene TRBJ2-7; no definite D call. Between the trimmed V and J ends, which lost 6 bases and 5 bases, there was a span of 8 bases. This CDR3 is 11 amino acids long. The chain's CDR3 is CASSWYNEQYF. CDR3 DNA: TGTGCCAGCAGCTGGTACAACGAGCAGTACTTC.

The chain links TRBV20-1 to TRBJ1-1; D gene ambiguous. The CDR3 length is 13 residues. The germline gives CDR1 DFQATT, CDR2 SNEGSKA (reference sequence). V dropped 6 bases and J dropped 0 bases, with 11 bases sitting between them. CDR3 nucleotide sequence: TGCAGTGCCCGTTCAGCTCTGAACACTGAAGCTTTCTTT. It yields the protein CSARSALNTEAFF.

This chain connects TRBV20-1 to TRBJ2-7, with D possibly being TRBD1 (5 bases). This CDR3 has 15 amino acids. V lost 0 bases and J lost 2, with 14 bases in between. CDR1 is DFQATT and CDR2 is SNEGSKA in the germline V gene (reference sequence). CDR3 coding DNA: TGCAGTGCTAGAGATTCGACAGTCTCACCCTACGAGCAGTACTTC. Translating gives CSARDSTVSPYEQYF.